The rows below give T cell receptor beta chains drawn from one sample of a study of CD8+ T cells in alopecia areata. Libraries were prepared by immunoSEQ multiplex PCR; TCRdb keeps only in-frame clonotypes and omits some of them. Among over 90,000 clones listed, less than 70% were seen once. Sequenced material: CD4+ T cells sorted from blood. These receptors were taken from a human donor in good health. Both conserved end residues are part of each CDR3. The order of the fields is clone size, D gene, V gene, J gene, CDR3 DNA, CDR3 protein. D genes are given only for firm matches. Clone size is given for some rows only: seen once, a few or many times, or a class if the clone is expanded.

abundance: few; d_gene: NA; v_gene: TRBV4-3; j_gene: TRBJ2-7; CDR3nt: TGCGCCAGCAGCCAAGATCAACGGTCCTACGAGCAGTACTTC; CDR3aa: CASSQDQRSYEQYF
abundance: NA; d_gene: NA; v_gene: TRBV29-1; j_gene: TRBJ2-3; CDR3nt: TGCAGCGTTAGGGGGGGCAGCACAGATACGCAGTATTTT; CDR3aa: CSVRGGSTDTQYF
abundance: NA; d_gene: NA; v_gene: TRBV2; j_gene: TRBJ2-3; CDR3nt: TGTGCCAGCACCCCGGAGGGCGGGTTCGGCACAGATACGCAGTATTTT; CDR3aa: CASTPEGGFGTDTQYF
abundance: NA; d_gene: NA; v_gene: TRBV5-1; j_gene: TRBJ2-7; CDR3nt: TGCGCCAGCAGGGACCCCGCGCGGGGACACTACGAGCAGTACTTC; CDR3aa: CASRDPARGHYEQYF
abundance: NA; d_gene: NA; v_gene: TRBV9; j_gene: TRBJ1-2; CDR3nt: TGTGCCAGCAGCGTGGGGGACTATGGCTACACCTTC; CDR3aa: CASSVGDYGYTF
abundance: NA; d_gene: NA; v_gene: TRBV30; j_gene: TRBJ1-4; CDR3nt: TGTGCCTGGAGTAGACGGGACGCAACTAATGAAAAACTGTTTTTT; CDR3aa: CAWSRRDATNEKLFF
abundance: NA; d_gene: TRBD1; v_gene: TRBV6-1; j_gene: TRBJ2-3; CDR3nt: TGTGCCAGCAGTGCCTGGGACAGCCTGAGAGATACGCAGTATTTT; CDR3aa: CASSAWDSLRDTQYF
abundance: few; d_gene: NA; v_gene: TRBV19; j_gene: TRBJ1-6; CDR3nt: TGTGCCACAAGGGGGGGTGTTGGATCACCCCTCCACTTT; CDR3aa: CATRGGVGSPLHF
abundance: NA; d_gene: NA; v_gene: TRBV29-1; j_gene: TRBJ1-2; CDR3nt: TGCAGCGTTGAGGGATCGGCAGGGGTCGGCTACACCTTC; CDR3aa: CSVEGSAGVGYTF
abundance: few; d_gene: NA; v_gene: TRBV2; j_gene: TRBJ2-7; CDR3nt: TGTGCCAGCAGTGAAGCGCCGGACCTAATGGAGCAGTACTTC; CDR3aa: CASSEAPDLMEQYF
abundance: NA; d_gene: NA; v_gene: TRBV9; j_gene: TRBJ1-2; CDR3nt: TGTGCCAGCAGCGGGACAGATAATGGCTACACCTTC; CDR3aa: CASSGTDNGYTF
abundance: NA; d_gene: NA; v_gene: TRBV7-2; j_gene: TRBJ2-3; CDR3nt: TGTGCCAGCAGCTTTCCGACTACTAGCACAGATACGCAGTATTTT; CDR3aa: CASSFPTTSTDTQYF
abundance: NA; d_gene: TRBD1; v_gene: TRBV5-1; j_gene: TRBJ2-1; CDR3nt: TGCGCCAGCAGCTTCCGGACAGGGGGCTTCGATGAGCAGTTCTTC; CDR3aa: CASSFRTGGFDEQFF
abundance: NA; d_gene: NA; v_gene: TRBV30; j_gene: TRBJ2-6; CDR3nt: TGTGCCTGGAGTAATTCCGAATCTGGGGCCAACGTCCTGACTTTC; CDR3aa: CAWSNSESGANVLTF
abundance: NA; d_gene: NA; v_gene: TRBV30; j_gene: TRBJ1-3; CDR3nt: TGTGCCTGGAGTGGTGACAAGACCTCTGGAAACACCATATATTTT; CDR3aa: CAWSGDKTSGNTIYF
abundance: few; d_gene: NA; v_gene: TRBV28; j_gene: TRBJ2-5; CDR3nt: TGTGCCAGCAGCGGGAACGTCCAAGAGACCCAGTACTTC; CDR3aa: CASSGNVQETQYF
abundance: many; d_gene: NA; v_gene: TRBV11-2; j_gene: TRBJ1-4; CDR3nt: TGTGCCAGCAGCCCCAGAGGGCAGACTACAACTAATGAAAAACTGTTTTTT; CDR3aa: CASSPRGQTTTNEKLFF
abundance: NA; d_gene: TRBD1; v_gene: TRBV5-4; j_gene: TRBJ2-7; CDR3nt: TGTGCCAGCAGCTTAGAGCCACAGGGGAGCTACGAGCAGTACTTC; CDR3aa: CASSLEPQGSYEQYF
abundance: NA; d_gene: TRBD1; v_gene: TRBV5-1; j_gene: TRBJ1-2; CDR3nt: TGCGCCAGCAGCCCGGGGACGGGACAGGGCTATGGCTACACCTTC; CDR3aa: CASSPGTGQGYGYTF
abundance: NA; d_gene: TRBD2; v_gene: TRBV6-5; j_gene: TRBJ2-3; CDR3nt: TGTGCCAGCAGTTACTCGACAGCGGGGGGGCCAGATACGCAGTATTTT; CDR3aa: CASSYSTAGGPDTQYF
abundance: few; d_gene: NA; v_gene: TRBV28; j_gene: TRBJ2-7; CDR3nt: TGTGCCACCGTAGACGGGGGAAGCCACTCCTACGAGCAGTACTTC; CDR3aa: CATVDGGSHSYEQYF
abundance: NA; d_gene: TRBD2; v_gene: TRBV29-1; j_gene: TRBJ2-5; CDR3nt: TGCAGCTGGGAGGGAACGACGAAGACCCAGTACTTC; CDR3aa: CSWEGTTKTQYF
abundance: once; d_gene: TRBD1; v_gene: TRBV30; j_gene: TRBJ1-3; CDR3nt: TGTGCCTGCTACAGGGGAGCTGGAAACACCATATATTTT; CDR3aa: CACYRGAGNTIYF
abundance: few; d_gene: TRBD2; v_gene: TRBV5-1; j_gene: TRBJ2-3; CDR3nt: TGCGCCAGCAGCCCGGGACTAGCGGGGAGGGCAGATACGCAGTATTTT; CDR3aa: CASSPGLAGRADTQYF
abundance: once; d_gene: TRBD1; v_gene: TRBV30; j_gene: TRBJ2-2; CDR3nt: TGTGCCTGGAAATTCCGGGACAGGAACACCGGGGAGCTGTTTTTT; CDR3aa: CAWKFRDRNTGELFF
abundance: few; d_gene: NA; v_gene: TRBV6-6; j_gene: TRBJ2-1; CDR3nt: TGTGCCAGCACCCCCCGCGCCTCCGACCACAATGAGCAGTTCTTC; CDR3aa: CASTPRASDHNEQFF
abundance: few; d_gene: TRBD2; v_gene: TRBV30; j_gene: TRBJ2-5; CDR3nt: TGTGCCTGGAGCGCGGGACTAGCGGGGGGGCCAGGGCAAGAGACCCAGTACTTC; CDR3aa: CAWSAGLAGGPGQETQYF
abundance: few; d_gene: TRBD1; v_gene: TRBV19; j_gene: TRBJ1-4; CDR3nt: TGTGCCGCCAAAACAGTAGGACAGGCCCATGAAAAACTGTTTTTT; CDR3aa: CAAKTVGQAHEKLFF
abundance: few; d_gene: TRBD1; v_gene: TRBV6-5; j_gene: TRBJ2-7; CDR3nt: TGTGCCAGCAGAAAGGACAGGGGAATCTCCTACGAGCAGTACTTC; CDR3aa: CASRKDRGISYEQYF
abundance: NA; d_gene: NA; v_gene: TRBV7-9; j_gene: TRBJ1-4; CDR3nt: TGTGCCAGCAGCACATCCCTCGAAAAACTGTTTTTT; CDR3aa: CASSTSLEKLFF
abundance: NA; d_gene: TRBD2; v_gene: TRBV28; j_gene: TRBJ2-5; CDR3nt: TGTGCCAGCAGTTCCCCAGCGGGGAGGTTGCAAGAGACCCAGTACTTC; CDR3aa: CASSSPAGRLQETQYF
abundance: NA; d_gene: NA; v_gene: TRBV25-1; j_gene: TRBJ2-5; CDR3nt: TGTGCCAGCAGTGAATACGCGGGGCAAGAGACCCAGTACTTC; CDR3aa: CASSEYAGQETQYF
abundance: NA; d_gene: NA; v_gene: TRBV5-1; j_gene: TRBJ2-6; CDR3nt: TGCGCCAGCAGCAGGATGACCGGCTCTGGGGCCAACGTCCTGACTTTC; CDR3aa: CASSRMTGSGANVLTF